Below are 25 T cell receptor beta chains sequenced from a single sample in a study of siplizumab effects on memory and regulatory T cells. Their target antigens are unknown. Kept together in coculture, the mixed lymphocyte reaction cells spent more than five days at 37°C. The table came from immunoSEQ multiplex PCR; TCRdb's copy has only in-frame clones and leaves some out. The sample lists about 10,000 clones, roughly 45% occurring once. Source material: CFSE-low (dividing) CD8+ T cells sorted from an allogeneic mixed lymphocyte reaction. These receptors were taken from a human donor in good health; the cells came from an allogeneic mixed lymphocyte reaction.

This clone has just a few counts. CDR3 residues: CASSTSGGSGNTIYF. CDR3 nucleotides: TGTGCCAGCAGTACCTCGGGGGGCTCTGGAAACACCATATATTTT. V and J are TRBV9 and TRBJ1-3; a possible D gene is TRBD1 (5 bases). CDR3 length: 15 amino acids. Germline CDR1 SGDLS, CDR2 YYNGEE. Trimming removed 5 bases from V and 0 bases from J, with 12 bases in between.

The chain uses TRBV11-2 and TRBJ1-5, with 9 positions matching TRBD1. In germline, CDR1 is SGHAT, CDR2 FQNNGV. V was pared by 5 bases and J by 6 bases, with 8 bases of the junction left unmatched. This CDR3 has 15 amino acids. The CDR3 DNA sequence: TGTGCCAGCAGCACCAAAACAGGGGGCGGTCAGCCCCAGCATTTT. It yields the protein CASSTKTGGGQPQHF.

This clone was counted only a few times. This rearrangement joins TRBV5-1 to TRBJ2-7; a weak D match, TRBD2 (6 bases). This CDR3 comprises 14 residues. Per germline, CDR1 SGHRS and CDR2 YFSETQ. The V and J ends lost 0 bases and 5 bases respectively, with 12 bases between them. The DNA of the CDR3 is TGCGCCAGCAGCTTGGTGGCGGGGAAGGACGAGCAGTACTTC. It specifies CASSLVAGKDEQYF.

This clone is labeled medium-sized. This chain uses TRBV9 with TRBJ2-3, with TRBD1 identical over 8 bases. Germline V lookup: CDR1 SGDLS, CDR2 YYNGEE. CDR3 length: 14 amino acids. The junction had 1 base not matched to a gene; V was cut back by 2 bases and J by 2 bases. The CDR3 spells CASSVDRVTDTQYF. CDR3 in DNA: TGTGCCAGCAGCGTGGACAGGGTCACAGATACGCAGTATTTT.

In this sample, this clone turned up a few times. CDR3 amino acids: CASNEDRGSYEQYF. The CDR3 DNA reads TGCGCCAGCAACGAGGACAGGGGCTCCTACGAGCAGTACTTC. This sequence joins TRBV10-2 and TRBJ2-7; 9 nucleotides line up with TRBD1. The germline gives CDR1 WSHSY, CDR2 SAAADI. The CDR3 loop spans 14 amino acids. After removal of 7 bases from V and 0 bases from J, the junction contained 4 bases not matched to a gene.

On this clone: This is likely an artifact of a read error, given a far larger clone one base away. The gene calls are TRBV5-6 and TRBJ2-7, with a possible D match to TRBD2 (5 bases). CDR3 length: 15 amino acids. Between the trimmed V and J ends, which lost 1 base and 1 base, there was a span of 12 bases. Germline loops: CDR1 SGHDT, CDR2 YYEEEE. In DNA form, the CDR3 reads TGTGCCAGCAGCTTGACGGCGGACTTTTCCTACGAGCAGTACTTC. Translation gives CASSLTADFSYEQYF.

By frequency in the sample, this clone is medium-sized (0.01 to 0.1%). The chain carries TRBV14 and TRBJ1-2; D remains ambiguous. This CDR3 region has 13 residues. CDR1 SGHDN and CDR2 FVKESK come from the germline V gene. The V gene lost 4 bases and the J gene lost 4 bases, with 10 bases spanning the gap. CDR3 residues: CASSRGPSYGYTF. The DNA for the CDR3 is TGTGCCAGCAGCCGCGGACCCAGCTATGGCTACACCTTC. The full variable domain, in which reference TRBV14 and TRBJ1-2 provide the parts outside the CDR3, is EAGVTQFPSHSVIEKGQTVTLRCDPISGHDNLYWYRRVMGKEIKFLLHFVKESKQDESGMPNNRFLAERTGGTYSTLKVQPAELEDSGVYFCASSRGPSYGYTFGSGTRLTVV.

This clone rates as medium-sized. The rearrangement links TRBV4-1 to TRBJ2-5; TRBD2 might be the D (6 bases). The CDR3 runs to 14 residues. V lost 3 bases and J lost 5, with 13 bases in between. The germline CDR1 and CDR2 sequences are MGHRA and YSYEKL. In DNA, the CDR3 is TGCGCCAGCAGCCAGCCGGGGGAATGGGAGACCCAGTACTTC. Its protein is CASSQPGEWETQYF.

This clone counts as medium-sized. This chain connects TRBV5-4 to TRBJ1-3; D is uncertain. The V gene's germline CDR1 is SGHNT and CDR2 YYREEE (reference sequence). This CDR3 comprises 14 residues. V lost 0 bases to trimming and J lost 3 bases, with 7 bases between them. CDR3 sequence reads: CASSLGGYGNTIYF. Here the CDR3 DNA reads TGTGCCAGCAGCTTGGGGGGATATGGAAACACCATATATTTT.

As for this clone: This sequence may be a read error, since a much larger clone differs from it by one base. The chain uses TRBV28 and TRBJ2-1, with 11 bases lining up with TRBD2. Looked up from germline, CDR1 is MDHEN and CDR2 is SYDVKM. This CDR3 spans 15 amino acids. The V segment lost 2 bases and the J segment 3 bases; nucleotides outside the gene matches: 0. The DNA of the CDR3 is TGTGCCAGCAGTTTAGGGACTAGCGGCTACAATGAGCAGTTCTTC. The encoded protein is CASSLGTSGYNEQFF.

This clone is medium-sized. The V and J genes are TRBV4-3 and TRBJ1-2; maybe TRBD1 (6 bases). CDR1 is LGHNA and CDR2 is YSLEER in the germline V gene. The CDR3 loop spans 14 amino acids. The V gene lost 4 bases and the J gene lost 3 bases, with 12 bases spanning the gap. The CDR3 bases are TGCGCCAGCAGCCCGGGAAGGGGGGACTATGGCTACACCTTC. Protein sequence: CASSPGRGDYGYTF.

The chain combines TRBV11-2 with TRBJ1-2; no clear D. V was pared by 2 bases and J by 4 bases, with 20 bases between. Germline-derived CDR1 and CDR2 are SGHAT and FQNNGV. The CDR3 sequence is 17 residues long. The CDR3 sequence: CASSLTDGLVDFYGYTF. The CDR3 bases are TGTGCCAGCAGCTTAACGGACGGCCTTGTTGACTTCTATGGCTACACCTTC.

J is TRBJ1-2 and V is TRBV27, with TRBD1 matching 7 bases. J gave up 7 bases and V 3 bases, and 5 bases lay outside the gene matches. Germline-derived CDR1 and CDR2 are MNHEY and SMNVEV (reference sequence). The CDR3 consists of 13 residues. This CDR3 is CASSLGRGTGYTF. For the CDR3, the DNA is TGTGCCAGCAGTTTGGGCAGGGGGACTGGCTACACCTTC.

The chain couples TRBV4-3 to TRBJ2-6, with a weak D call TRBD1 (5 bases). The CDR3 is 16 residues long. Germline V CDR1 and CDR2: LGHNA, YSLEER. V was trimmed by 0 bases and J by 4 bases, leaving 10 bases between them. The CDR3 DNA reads TGCGCCAGCAGCCAAGACAGGGCCCCGGGGGCCAACGTCCTGACTTTC. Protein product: CASSQDRAPGANVLTF.

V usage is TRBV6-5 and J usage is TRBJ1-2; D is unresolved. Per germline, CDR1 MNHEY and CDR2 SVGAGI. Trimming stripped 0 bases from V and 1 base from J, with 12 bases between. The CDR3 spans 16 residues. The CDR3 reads CASSYSPRSYNYGYTF. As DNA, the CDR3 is TGTGCCAGCAGTTACTCGCCTCGGTCCTATAACTATGGCTACACCTTC.

The CDR3 DNA reads TGTGCCAGCAGCCCGGACTCTAGCGGGAGGGCCTACGAGCAGTACTTC. Protein sequence: CASSPDSSGRAYEQYF. The V and J genes are TRBV5-4 and TRBJ2-7; 12 bases align to TRBD2. This CDR3 comprises 16 residues. The germline CDR1 and CDR2 sequences are SGHNT and YYREEE (reference sequence). The junction had 7 bases not matched to a gene; V was cut back by 4 bases and J by 2 bases.

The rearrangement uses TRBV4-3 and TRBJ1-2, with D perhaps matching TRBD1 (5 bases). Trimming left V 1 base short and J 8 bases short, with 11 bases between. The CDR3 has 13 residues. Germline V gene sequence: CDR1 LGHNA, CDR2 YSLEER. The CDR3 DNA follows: TGCGCCAGCAGCCAAGTGATGGGGCAGGGCTACACCTTC. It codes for CASSQVMGQGYTF.

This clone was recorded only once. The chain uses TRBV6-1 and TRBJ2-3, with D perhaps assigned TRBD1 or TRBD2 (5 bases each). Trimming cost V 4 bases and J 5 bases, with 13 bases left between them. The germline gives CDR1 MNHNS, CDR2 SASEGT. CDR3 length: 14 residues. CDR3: CASSAGLSGDTQYF. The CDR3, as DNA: TGTGCCAGCAGTGCGGGGCTTTCCGGAGATACGCAGTATTTT.

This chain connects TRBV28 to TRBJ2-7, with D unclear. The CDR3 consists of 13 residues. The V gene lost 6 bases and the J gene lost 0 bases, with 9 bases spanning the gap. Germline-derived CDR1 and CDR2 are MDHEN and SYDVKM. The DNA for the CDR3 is TGTGCCAGCAGCCCGACCAGCTCCTACGAGCAGTACTTC. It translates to CASSPTSSYEQYF.

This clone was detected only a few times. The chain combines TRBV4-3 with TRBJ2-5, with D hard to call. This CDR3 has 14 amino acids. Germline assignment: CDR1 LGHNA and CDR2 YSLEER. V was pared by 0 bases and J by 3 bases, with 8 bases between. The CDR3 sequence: CASSQDLAEETQYF. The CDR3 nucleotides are TGCGCCAGCAGCCAAGATTTAGCAGAAGAGACCCAGTACTTC.

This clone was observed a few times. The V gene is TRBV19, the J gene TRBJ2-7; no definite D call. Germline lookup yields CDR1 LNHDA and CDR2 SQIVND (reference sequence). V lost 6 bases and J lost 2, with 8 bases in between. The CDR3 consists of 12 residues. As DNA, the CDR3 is TGTGCCAGTAGCGACATAACCTACGAGCAGTACTTC. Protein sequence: CASSDITYEQYF.

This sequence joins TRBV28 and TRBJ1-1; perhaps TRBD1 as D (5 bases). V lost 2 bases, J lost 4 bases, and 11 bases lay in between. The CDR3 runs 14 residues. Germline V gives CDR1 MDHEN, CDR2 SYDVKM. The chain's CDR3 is CASSLRGYGTEAFF. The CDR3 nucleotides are TGTGCCAGCAGTTTAAGGGGATATGGCACTGAAGCTTTCTTT.

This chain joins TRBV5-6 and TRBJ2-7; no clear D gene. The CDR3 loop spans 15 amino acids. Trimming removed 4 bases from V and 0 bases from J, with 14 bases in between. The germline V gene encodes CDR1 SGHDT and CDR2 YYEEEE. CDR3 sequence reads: CASSLLGKFSYEQYF. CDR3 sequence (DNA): TGTGCCAGCAGCCTGCTAGGCAAATTCTCCTACGAGCAGTACTTC.

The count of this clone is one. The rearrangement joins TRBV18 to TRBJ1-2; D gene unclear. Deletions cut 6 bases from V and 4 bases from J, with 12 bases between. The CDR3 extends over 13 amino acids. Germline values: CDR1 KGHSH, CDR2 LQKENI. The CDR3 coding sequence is TGTGCCAGCTCCCCGTTCCCCTGCTATGGCTACACCTTC. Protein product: CASSPFPCYGYTF.

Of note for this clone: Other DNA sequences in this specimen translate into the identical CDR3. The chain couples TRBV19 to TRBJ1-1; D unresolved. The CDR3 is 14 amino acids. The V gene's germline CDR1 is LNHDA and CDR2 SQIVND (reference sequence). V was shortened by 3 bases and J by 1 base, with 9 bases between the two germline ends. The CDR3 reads CASSIGRQNTEAFF. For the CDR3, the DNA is TGTGCCAGTAGTATCGGCAGGCAGAACACTGAAGCTTTCTTT.